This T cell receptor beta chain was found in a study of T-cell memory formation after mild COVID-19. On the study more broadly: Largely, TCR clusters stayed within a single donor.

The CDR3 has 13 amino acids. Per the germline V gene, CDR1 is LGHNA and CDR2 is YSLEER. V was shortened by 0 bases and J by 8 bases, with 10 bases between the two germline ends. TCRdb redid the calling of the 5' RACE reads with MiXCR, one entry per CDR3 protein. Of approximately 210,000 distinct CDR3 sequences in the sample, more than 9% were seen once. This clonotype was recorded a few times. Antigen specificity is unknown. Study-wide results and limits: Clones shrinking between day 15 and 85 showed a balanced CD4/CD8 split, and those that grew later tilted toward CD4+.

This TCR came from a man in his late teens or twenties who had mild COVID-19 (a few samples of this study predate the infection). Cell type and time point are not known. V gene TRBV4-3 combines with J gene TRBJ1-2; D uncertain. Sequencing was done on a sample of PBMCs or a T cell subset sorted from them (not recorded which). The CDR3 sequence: CASSQDASRGYTF. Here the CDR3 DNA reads TGCGCCAGCAGCCAAGATGCTTCTCGGGGCTACACCTTC.